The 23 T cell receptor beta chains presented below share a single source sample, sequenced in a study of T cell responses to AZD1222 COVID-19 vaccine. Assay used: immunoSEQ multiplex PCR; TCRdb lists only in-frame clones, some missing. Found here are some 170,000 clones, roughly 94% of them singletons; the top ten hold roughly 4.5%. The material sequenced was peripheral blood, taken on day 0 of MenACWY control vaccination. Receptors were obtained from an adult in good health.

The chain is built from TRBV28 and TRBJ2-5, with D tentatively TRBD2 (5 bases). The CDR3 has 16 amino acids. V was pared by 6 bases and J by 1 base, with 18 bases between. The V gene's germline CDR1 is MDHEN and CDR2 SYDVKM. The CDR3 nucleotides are TGTGCCAGCAGCCAGTTCCAAAGCGGAGCCCAAGAGACCCAGTACTTC. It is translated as CASSQFQSGAQETQYF.

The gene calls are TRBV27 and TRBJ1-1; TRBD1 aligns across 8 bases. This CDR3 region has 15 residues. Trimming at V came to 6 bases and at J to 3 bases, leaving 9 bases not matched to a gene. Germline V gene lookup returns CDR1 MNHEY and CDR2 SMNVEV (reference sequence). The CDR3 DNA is TGTGCCAGCAGGGAGTACAGGGGGAAGGACACTGAAGCTTTCTTT. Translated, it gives CASREYRGKDTEAFF.

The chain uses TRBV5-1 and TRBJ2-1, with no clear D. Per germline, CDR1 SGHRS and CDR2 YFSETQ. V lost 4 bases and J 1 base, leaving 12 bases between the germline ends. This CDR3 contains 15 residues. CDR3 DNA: TGCGCCAGCAGCGTTAAAAGAAGGTCCTACAATGAGCAGTTCTTC. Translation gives CASSVKRRSYNEQFF.

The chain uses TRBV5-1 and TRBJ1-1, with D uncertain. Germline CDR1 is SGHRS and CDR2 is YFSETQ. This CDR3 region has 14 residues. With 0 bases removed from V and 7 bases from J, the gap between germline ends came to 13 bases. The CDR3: CASSLATVLGEAFF. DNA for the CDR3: TGCGCCAGCAGCTTGGCCACGGTTCTGGGTGAAGCTTTCTTT.

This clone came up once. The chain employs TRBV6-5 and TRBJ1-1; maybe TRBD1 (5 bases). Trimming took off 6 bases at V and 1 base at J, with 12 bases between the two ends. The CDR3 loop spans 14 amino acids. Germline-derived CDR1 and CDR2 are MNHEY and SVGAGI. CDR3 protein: CASRPDGGNTEAFF. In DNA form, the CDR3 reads TGTGCCAGCAGGCCCGATGGGGGGAACACTGAAGCTTTCTTT.

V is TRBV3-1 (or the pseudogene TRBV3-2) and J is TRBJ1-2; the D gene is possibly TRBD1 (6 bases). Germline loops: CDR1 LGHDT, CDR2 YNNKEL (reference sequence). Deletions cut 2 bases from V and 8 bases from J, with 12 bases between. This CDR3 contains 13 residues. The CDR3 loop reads CASSQRGRDGYTF. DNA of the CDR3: TGTGCCAGCAGCCAACGGGGGCGCGACGGCTACACCTTC.

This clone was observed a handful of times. The CDR3 protein is CASSSPVGRREKLFF. For the CDR3, the DNA is TGTGCCAGCAGTTCTCCCGTGGGCCGAAGGGAAAAACTGTTTTTT. The chain recombines TRBV28 with TRBJ1-4; D gene unclear. The CDR3 totals 15 residues. Germline V gene data show CDR1 as MDHEN and CDR2 as SYDVKM. Trimming removed 4 bases at V and 8 bases at J, with 17 bases between.

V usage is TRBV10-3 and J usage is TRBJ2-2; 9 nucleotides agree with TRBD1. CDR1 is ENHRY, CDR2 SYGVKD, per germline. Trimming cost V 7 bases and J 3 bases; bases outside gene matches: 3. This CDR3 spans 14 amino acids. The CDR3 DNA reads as TGTGCCATCAAGGGACAGGGCGACACCGGGGAGCTGTTTTTT. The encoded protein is CAIKGQGDTGELFF.

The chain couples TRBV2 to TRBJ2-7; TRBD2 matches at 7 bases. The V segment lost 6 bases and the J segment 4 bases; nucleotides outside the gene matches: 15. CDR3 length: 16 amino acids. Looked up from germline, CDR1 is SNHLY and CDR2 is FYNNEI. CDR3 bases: TGTGCCAGCAGCTCACTTGCTGGACTAGAGCGGTACGAGCAGTACTTC. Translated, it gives CASSSLAGLERYEQYF.

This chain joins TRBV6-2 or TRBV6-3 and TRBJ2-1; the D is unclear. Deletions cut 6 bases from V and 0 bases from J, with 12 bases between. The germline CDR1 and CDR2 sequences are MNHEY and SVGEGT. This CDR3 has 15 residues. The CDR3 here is CASSPWASSYNEQFF. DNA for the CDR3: TGTGCCAGCAGCCCATGGGCGAGCTCCTACAATGAGCAGTTCTTC.

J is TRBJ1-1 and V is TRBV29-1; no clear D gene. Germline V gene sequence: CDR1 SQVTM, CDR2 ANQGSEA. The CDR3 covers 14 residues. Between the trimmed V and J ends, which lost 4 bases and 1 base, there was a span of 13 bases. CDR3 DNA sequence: TGCAGCGTTGTCTATGTGGGCGCGAACACTGAAGCTTTCTTT. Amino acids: CSVVYVGANTEAFF.

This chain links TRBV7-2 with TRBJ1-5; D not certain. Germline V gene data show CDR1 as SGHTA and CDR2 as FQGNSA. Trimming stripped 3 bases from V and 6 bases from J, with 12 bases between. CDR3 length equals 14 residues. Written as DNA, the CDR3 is TGTGCCAGCAGCTTTCGCCAGGAGGGTCAGCCCCAGCATTTT. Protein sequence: CASSFRQEGQPQHF.

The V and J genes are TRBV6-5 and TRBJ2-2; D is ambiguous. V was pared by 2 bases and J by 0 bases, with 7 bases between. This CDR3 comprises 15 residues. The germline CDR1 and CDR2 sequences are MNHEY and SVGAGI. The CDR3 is CASSYGLANTGELFF. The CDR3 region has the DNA TGTGCCAGCAGTTACGGGCTAGCGAACACCGGGGAGCTGTTTTTT.

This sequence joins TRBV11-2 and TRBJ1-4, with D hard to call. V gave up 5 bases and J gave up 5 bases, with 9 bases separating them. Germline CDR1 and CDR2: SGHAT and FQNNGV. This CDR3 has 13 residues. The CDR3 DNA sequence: TGTGCCAGCAGCCCATTCCTCAATGAAAAACTGTTTTTT. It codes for CASSPFLNEKLFF.

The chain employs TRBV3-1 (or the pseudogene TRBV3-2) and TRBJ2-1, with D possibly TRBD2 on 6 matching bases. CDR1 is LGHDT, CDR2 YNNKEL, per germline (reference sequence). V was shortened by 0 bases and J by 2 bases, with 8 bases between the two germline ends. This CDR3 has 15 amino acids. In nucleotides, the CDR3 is TGTGCCAGCAGCCAAGAGTCGGGAGCCTACAATGAGCAGTTCTTC. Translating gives CASSQESGAYNEQFF.

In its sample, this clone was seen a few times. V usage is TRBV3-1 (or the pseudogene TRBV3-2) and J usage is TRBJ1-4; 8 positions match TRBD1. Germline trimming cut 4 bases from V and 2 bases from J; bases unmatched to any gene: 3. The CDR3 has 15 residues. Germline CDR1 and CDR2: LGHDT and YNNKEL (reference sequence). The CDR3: CASSLRTGTNEKLFF. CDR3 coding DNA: TGTGCCAGCAGCCTTAGGACAGGGACTAATGAAAAACTGTTTTTT.

This CDR3 is CASSVGGGAGADTQYF. The CDR3 bases are TGTGCCAGCAGCGTAGGGGGGGGAGCGGGAGCAGATACGCAGTATTTT. The V and J genes are TRBV9 and TRBJ2-3; 8 nucleotides match TRBD2. J was trimmed by 4 bases and V by 0 bases; bases with no gene match: 7. Germline V CDR1 and CDR2: SGDLS, YYNGEE. The CDR3 contains 16 residues. Filled out from reference TRBV9 and TRBJ2-3, the complete variable domain reads DSGVTQTPKHLITATGQRVTLRCSPRSGDLSVYWYQQSLDQGLQFLIQYYNGEERAKGNILERFSAQQFPDLHSELNLSSLELGDSALYFCASSVGGGAGADTQYFGPGTRLTVL.

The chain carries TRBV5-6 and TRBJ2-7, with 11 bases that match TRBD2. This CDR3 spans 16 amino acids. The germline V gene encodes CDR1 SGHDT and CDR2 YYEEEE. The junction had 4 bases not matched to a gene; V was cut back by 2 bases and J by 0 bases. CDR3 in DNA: TGTGCCAGCAGCTTTCTCGGGACTAGCGGCTCCTACGAGCAGTACTTC. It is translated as CASSFLGTSGSYEQYF.

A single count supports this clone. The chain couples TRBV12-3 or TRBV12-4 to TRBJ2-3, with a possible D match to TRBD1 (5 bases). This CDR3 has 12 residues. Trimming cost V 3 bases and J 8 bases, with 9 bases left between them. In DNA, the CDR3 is TGTGCCAGCAGTTTGGATAGGGGTACGCAGTATTTT. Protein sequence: CASSLDRGTQYF.

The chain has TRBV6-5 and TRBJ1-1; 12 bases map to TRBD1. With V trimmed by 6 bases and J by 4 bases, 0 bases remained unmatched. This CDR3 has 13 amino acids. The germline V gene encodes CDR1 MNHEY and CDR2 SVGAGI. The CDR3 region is CASRGQGATEAFF. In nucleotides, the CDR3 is TGTGCCAGCAGGGGACAGGGGGCCACTGAAGCTTTCTTT.

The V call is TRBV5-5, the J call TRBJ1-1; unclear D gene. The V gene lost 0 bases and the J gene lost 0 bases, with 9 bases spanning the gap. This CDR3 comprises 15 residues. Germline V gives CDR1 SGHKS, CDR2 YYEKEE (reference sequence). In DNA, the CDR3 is TGTGCCAGCAGCTTGGAATGGGGAATGAACACTGAAGCTTTCTTT. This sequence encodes CASSLEWGMNTEAFF.

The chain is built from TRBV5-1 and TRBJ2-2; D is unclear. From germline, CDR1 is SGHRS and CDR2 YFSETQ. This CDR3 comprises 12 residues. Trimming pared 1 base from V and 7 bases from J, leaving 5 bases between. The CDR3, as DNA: TGCGCCAGCAGCTTGTCTGGCGGGGAGCTGTTTTTT. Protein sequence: CASSLSGGELFF.

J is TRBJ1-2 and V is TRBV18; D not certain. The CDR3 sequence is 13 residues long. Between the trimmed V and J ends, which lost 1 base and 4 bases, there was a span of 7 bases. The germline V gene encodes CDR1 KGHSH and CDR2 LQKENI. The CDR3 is CASSPLGTYGYTF. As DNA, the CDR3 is TGTGCCAGCTCACCACTGGGAACCTATGGCTACACCTTC.